The next 27 T cell receptor beta chains were all read from a single sample in a study of T cell repertoires in cytomegalovirus infection. Which antigens these TCRs recognize remains unknown. TCRdb passed the reads through MiXCR, listing each CDR3 protein once. The table has around 300,000 distinct CDR3 sequences, 20% to 25% seen once. The sample was cultured PBMCs, taken from culture after CMV antigen stimulation. All receptors derive from a human donor in good health (CMV status not recorded). Some clones in this sample may be carry-over from other donors' samples.

This clonotype was counted ten times or more. This chain links TRBV12-3 or TRBV12-4 with TRBJ1-1; D gene uncertain. V dropped 2 bases and J dropped 0 bases, with 7 bases sitting between them. The CDR3 sequence is 14 residues long. The CDR3 protein is CASSLSGVNTEAFF. The CDR3 DNA reads TGTGCCAGCAGTTTATCCGGGGTGAACACTGAAGCTTTCTTT.

The rearrangement joins TRBV27 to TRBJ2-7; a possible D gene is TRBD1 (6 bases). The V gene's germline CDR1 is MNHEY and CDR2 SMNVEV (reference sequence). CDR3 length: 15 amino acids. V was clipped by 3 bases and J by 0 bases, with 12 bases between them. CDR3 protein: CASSLGAISSYEQYF. For the CDR3, the DNA is TGTGCCAGCAGTTTGGGGGCTATAAGCTCCTACGAGCAGTACTTC.

This clonotype was picked up one time. The gene calls are TRBV11-3 and TRBJ2-3, with TRBD2 matching over 8 bases. This CDR3 has 13 amino acids. CDR1 and CDR2 from the germline V gene are SGHNT and YENEEA. J was trimmed by 5 bases and V by 5 bases; bases with no gene match: 3. This CDR3 is CASSGSGKDTQYF. CDR3 bases: TGTGCCAGCAGCGGTAGCGGGAAAGATACGCAGTATTTT.

A note on this clonotype: A junction end diverges from the germline sequence, so it may reflect a read error. This chain uses TRBV7-9 with TRBJ2-3, with TRBD2 as a possible D gene (6 bases). Per the germline V gene, CDR1 is SEHNR and CDR2 is FQNEAQ (reference sequence). The CDR3 has 16 amino acids. In nucleotides, the CDR3 is TGTGCCAGCAGCTTAGTATGGAGGGTTGAGACAGAAACGCAGTATTTT. It translates to CASSLVWRVETETQYF.

This clonotype was seen more than once but under ten times. CDR3 bases: TGTGCCAGTAGTACCCCGGGACAGGGATTTCGGAACACTGAAGCTTTCTTT. This sequence encodes CASSTPGQGFRNTEAFF. The V and J genes are TRBV19 and TRBJ1-1; TRBD1 agrees at 9 bases. CDR1 is LNHDA, CDR2 SQIVND, per germline (reference sequence). This CDR3 has 17 residues. Trimming cost V 4 bases and J 1 base; bases outside gene matches: 10.

This clonotype was counted ten times or more. The chain employs TRBV7-2 and TRBJ2-1; D might be TRBD2 (5 bases). V was cut by 2 bases and J by 4 bases, with 15 bases left in between. The CDR3 consists of 16 residues. The germline V gene encodes CDR1 SGHTA and CDR2 FQGNSA. CDR3: CASSLLLGLGYNEQFF. As DNA, the CDR3 is TGTGCCAGCAGCTTACTACTAGGGCTGGGGTACAATGAGCAGTTCTTC.

The genes are TRBV7-9 and TRBJ1-2; D is ambiguous. V lost 2 bases and J 7 bases, leaving 14 bases between the germline ends. Germline assignment: CDR1 SEHNR and CDR2 FQNEAQ (reference sequence). CDR3 length: 14 residues. CDR3 amino acids: CASSLPRDVSGYTF. The CDR3 DNA follows: TGTGCCAGCAGCTTACCCCGGGATGTGTCTGGCTACACCTTC.

The CDR3 loop reads CASSLAVGTPGTGELFF. CDR3 DNA sequence: TGCGCCAGCAGCTTGGCGGTAGGGACTCCTGGCACCGGGGAGCTGTTTTTT. The chain carries TRBV5-1 and TRBJ2-2; the D gene is possibly TRBD2 (6 bases). This CDR3 spans 17 amino acids. Germline-derived CDR1 and CDR2 are SGHRS and YFSETQ. The V end was cut by 0 bases, the J end by 4 bases, with 16 bases between.

This clonotype was seen a few times. This chain links TRBV19 with TRBJ2-7, with D perhaps matching TRBD1 or TRBD2 (5 bases each). CDR1 is LNHDA, CDR2 SQIVND, per germline (reference sequence). The CDR3 spans 14 residues. V lost 1 base, J lost 6 bases, and 13 bases lay in between. The CDR3 bases are TGTGCCAGTAGTATAGCCGGGGACCGCTCCGAGCAGTACTTC. This encodes CASSIAGDRSEQYF.

The chain joins TRBV5-6 to TRBJ2-3, with 9 nucleotides matching TRBD1. Germline V gene lookup returns CDR1 SGHDT and CDR2 YYEEEE. The trim removed 0 bases at V and 1 base at J, leaving 3 bases unmatched. The CDR3 sequence is 16 residues long. This CDR3 reads CASSLVGDRGTDTQYF. DNA for the CDR3: TGTGCCAGCAGCTTGGTGGGGGACAGGGGCACAGATACGCAGTATTTT.

The chain uses TRBV20-1 and TRBJ2-5; TRBD1 agrees at 7 bases. Germline V gives CDR1 DFQATT, CDR2 SNEGSKA (reference sequence). The CDR3 totals 16 residues. The V and J ends lost 3 bases and 7 bases, in that order; junction bases with no gene match: 17. The CDR3 here is CSARLPRQGLGGTQYF. CDR3 DNA: TGCAGTGCTAGGCTTCCCCGACAGGGTCTTGGGGGGACCCAGTACTTC.

This clonotype came up a few times. The DNA of the CDR3 is TGTGCCAGCAGCCCCGGACCGAACCAAGAGACCCAGTACTTC. It translates to CASSPGPNQETQYF. The rearrangement links TRBV11-2 to TRBJ2-5; no clear D. V dropped 5 bases and J dropped 0 bases, with 10 bases sitting between them. The CDR3 loop spans 14 amino acids. Germline V gene sequence: CDR1 SGHAT, CDR2 FQNNGV.

This clonotype was counted a single time. This rearrangement joins TRBV12-3 or TRBV12-4 to TRBJ2-1, with 10 bases that match TRBD2. The CDR3 extends over 16 amino acids. J gave up 8 bases and V 7 bases, and 14 bases lay outside the gene matches. CDR3 sequence reads: CASTHYTLAGAHEQFF. CDR3 DNA sequence: TGTGCCAGCACCCATTATACGCTAGCGGGGGCCCATGAGCAGTTCTTC.

A few counts support this clonotype. V gene TRBV6-1 combines with J gene TRBJ2-3; D is ambiguous. With 6 bases removed from V and 0 bases from J, the gap between germline ends came to 10 bases. The CDR3 runs to 14 residues. Germline V lookup: CDR1 MNHNS, CDR2 SASEGT. The CDR3 coding sequence is TGTGCCAGCAGCCTGAGACCTAGCACAGATACGCAGTATTTT. Residues: CASSLRPSTDTQYF.

This clonotype was counted between two and nine times. The V and J genes are TRBV7-9 and TRBJ1-2; D uncertain. Germline V lookup: CDR1 SEHNR, CDR2 FQNEAQ (reference sequence). Trimming removed 5 bases from V and 7 bases from J, with 11 bases in between. The CDR3 spans 12 residues. CDR3 nucleotide sequence: TGTGCCAGCAGCCTCCCACTTGGTGGCTACACCTTC. It yields the protein CASSLPLGGYTF.

This chain joins TRBV6-2 or TRBV6-3 and TRBJ2-1; 7 positions agree with TRBD2. After removal of 6 bases from V and 7 bases from J, the junction contained 15 bases not matched to a gene. Germline values: CDR1 MNHEY, CDR2 SVGEGT. The CDR3 runs 16 residues. DNA of the CDR3: TGTGCCAGCAGCTATGTTATCGGGAGGATCTGGAATGAGCAGTTCTTC. Encoded protein: CASSYVIGRIWNEQFF.

The chain carries TRBV12-3 or TRBV12-4 and TRBJ2-2; weak D call: TRBD1 (6 bases). The CDR3 is 14 amino acids. With 8 bases removed from V and 2 bases from J, the gap between germline ends came to 12 bases. CDR3 amino acids: CASAWGQNTGELFF. The CDR3 coding sequence is TGTGCCAGCGCTTGGGGACAAAACACCGGGGAGCTGTTTTTT.

In this sample, this clonotype turned up many times. The chain couples TRBV7-2 to TRBJ2-7; D is perhaps TRBD2 (5 bases). The CDR3 totals 16 residues. V was clipped by 2 bases and J by 5 bases, with 19 bases between them. The germline gives CDR1 SGHTA, CDR2 FQGNSA. CDR3 DNA: TGTGCCAGCAGCTTAACTTCAACCGTGGGGAGCCACGAGCAGTACTTC. Translation: CASSLTSTVGSHEQYF.

The genes are TRBV7-8 and TRBJ1-5, with D uncertain. CDR3 size: 15 residues. Trimming took off 0 bases at V and 0 bases at J, with 6 bases between the two ends. Germline CDR1 and CDR2: SGHVS and FQNEAQ. CDR3 DNA: TGTGCCAGCAGCTTAGCGGAGAATAGCAATCAGCCCCAGCATTTT. This translates into CASSLAENSNQPQHF.

The rearrangement uses TRBV28 and TRBJ2-5; 12 bases are shared with TRBD1. The CDR3 is made up of 15 amino acids. Germline CDR1 and CDR2: MDHEN and SYDVKM. V shed 3 bases and J 4 bases; nucleotides not matched to a gene: 3. CDR3 bases: TGTGCCAGCAGTTTTGGGACAGGGGGCGCAGAGACCCAGTACTTC. Translating gives CASSFGTGGAETQYF.

The V gene is TRBV27, the J gene TRBJ2-7, with D tentatively TRBD2 (5 bases). CDR3 length: 14 amino acids. Germline V CDR1 and CDR2: MNHEY, SMNVEV (reference sequence). V shed 7 bases and J shed 7 bases, with 20 bases lying between them. CDR3 DNA: TGTGCCAGCAACCCAAGAGTGAGGGCGCGGGAGCAGTACGTC. The encoded protein is CASNPRVRAREQYV.

A few counts support this clonotype. The chain couples TRBV6-1 to TRBJ2-7, with D perhaps matching TRBD1 or TRBD2 (5 bases each). The CDR3 runs 13 residues. The germline V gene has CDR1 MNHNS and CDR2 SASEGT. Trimming left V 7 bases short and J 7 bases short, with 17 bases between. CDR3 sequence (DNA): TGTGCCAGCAACGCGGCAGGGTGGGGGGAGCAGTACGTC. Translating it yields CASNAAGWGEQYV.

The V and J genes are TRBV12-3 or TRBV12-4 and TRBJ1-5; 8 bases map to TRBD1. The V and J ends lost 6 bases and 1 base, in that order; junction bases with no gene match: 8. This CDR3 has 16 amino acids. The CDR3 bases are TGTGCCAGCAGAACCGACAGGGGAGAGAGCAATCAGCCCCAGCATTTT. Its translation: CASRTDRGESNQPQHF.

The sample holds many counts of this clonotype. CDR3 bases: TGTGCCAGCAGCCCCGCTTTGGAGACCCAGTACTTC. Protein: CASSPALETQYF. The chain has TRBV7-2 and TRBJ2-5; D call uncertain. The germline V gene encodes CDR1 SGHTA and CDR2 FQGNSA. The V and J ends lost 5 bases and 5 bases respectively, with 9 bases between them. The CDR3 runs to 12 residues.

The rearrangement links TRBV19 to TRBJ2-1; D remains unclear. The V end lost 4 bases, the J end lost 6 bases, and 13 bases lay between the germline ends. Germline V gene data show CDR1 as LNHDA and CDR2 as SQIVND (reference sequence). The CDR3 spans 14 residues. The CDR3 sequence is CASSTAAKPNEQFF. Here the CDR3 DNA reads TGTGCCAGTAGTACGGCAGCCAAACCCAATGAGCAGTTCTTC.

The genes are TRBV7-9 and TRBJ2-1; D is ambiguous. In germline, CDR1 is SEHNR, CDR2 FQNEAQ (reference sequence). This CDR3 is 15 amino acids long. The V end lost 0 bases, the J end lost 9 bases, and 15 bases lay between the germline ends. DNA for the CDR3: TGTGCCAGCAGCTTAGCGAGTCGGCCTAGGGCTGAGCAGTTCTTC. Protein sequence: CASSLASRPRAEQFF.

This clonotype showed up just a few times. The gene calls are TRBV5-4 and TRBJ2-5; tentatively, D is TRBD1 (7 bases). Germline CDR1 SGHNT, CDR2 YYREEE (reference sequence). Trimming removed 3 bases from V and 1 base from J, with 10 bases in between. CDR3 length equals 14 residues. The CDR3, as DNA: TGTGCCAGCAGCTCGGGGGACAGCCAAGAGACCCAGTACTTC. Protein sequence: CASSSGDSQETQYF.